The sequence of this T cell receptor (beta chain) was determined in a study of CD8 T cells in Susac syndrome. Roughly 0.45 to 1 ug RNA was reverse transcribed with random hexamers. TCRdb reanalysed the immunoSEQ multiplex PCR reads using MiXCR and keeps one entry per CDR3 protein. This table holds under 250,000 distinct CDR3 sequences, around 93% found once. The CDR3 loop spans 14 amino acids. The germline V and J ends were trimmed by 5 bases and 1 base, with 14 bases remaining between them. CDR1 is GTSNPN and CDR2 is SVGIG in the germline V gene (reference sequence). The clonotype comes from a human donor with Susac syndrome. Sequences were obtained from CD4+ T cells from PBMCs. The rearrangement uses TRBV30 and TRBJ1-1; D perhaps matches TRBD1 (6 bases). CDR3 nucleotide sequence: TGTGCCTGGGTTACCGGCAGGGGGAACACTGAAGCTTTCTTT. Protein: CAWVTGRGNTEAFF.